A selection of T cell receptor beta chains follows, all from one sample in a study of graft-versus-host responses after intestinal transplantation. The antigens these receptors bind are not known. This table comes from immunoSEQ multiplex PCR, and its TCRdb copy is limited to in-frame clones, with some not included. The sample has roughly 73,000 clones, roughly 87% seen once. The sample was unstimulated CD8+ T cells sorted from spleen or lymph node cells, taken before transplant. These receptors were taken from a human donor who was the organ donor for an intestinal transplant. CDR3s include the opening cysteine and the closing phenylalanine or tryptophan. A D gene is named only where the DNA matches it firmly. Size tells how often a clone was seen (once, few, many) or the class of an expanded clone, and some rows leave it out.

.,TRBJ2-7,.,TRBV5-1,CASSLDSYGTYEQYF,TGCGCCAGCAGCTTGGATTCTTACGGAACCTACGAGCAGTACTTC
.,TRBJ2-1,TRBD2,TRBV30,CAWTPQRGGPLYNEQFF,TGTGCCTGGACTCCTCAGCGGGGGGGACCCCTATACAATGAGCAGTTCTTC
once,TRBJ1-1,TRBD1,TRBV4-1,CASSPTNRGGNTEAFF,TGCGCCAGCAGCCCTACCAACAGGGGAGGGAACACTGAAGCTTTCTTT
.,TRBJ1-1,.,TRBV12-5,CASGFGQMNTEAFF,TGTGCTAGTGGTTTCGGACAGATGAACACTGAAGCTTTCTTT
.,TRBJ2-5,TRBD1,TRBV2,CASRQGAGETQYF,TGTGCCAGCAGACAGGGGGCTGGAGAGACCCAGTACTTC
.,TRBJ2-2,.,TRBV5-1,CASSLMDRGDTGELFF,TGCGCCAGCAGCTTAATGGACAGAGGGGACACCGGGGAGCTGTTTTTT
.,TRBJ1-1,TRBD1,TRBV4-1,CASSQRGLNTEAFF,TGCGCCAGCAGCCAAAGGGGGCTGAACACTGAAGCTTTCTTT
.,TRBJ2-2,.,TRBV28,CASGETGGNTGELFF,TGTGCCAGCGGCGAAACAGGAGGGAACACCGGGGAGCTGTTTTTT
.,TRBJ1-1,.,TRBV6-4,CASSDFLGGEAFF,TGTGCCAGCAGTGACTTCTTAGGGGGTGAAGCTTTCTTT
.,TRBJ1-2,TRBD1,TRBV5-4,CASSTETGGGVNYGYTF,TGTGCCAGCAGCACCGAGACAGGGGGCGGGGTGAACTATGGCTACACCTTC
once,TRBJ2-2,.,TRBV10-1,CASSNTGELFF,TGCGCCAGCAGCAACACCGGGGAGCTGTTTTTT
.,TRBJ1-6,.,TRBV6-1,CASSDGYPLHF,TGTGCCAGCAGTGATGGGTACCCCCTCCACTTT
.,TRBJ2-4,.,TRBV5-1,CASSPADSRAKNIQYF,TGCGCCAGCAGCCCTGCGGACAGCCGAGCCAAAAACATTCAGTACTTC
once,TRBJ1-2,TRBD1,TRBV29-1,CSVEDWRQGQGGYTF,TGCAGCGTTGAAGATTGGAGACAGGGGCAGGGTGGCTACACCTTC
.,TRBJ2-3,TRBD2,TRBV15,CATSRELAASTDTQYF,TGTGCCACCAGCAGAGAGCTAGCGGCTAGCACAGATACGCAGTATTTT
once,TRBJ1-5,TRBD1,TRBV7-6,CASSLVTGGQPQHF,TGTGCCAGCAGCTTAGTCACAGGGGGTCAGCCCCAGCATTTT
.,TRBJ2-2,.,TRBV4-1,CASSTGGGNTGELFF,TGCGCCAGCAGCACAGGGGGGGGGAACACCGGGGAGCTGTTTTTT
.,TRBJ1-4,.,TRBV28,CASSRYGRSPNEKLFF,TGTGCCAGCAGCCGGTATGGGCGCTCCCCCAATGAAAAACTGTTTTTT
once,TRBJ2-7,TRBD1,TRBV7-2,CASSPGQGITYEQYF,TGTGCCAGCAGCCCCGGACAGGGGATTACCTACGAGCAGTACTTC
.,TRBJ2-1,TRBD1,TRBV6-5,CASSTIGQGSRKFF,TGTGCCAGCAGTACCATTGGACAGGGGTCCAGGAAGTTCTTC
.,TRBJ2-3,.,TRBV27,CASSPTLGGAEDTQYF,TGTGCCAGCAGTCCGACGCTGGGGGGGGCTGAAGATACGCAGTATTTT
few,TRBJ2-1,TRBD2,TRBV9,CASSVDGGGNNEQFF,TGTGCCAGCAGCGTCGACGGGGGGGGTAACAATGAGCAGTTCTTC
.,TRBJ1-1,.,TRBV27,CASSPITPRGVSEAFF,TGTGCCAGCAGTCCGATCACCCCCCGTGGCGTCAGTGAAGCTTTCTTT
.,TRBJ1-1,.,TRBV6-6,CASNLNTEAFF,TGTGCCAGCAATTTAAACACTGAAGCTTTCTTT
.,TRBJ2-2,TRBD2,TRBV4-1,CASSIRTSVNTGELFF,TGCGCCAGCAGCATCCGGACTAGCGTCAACACCGGGGAGCTGTTTTTT
.,TRBJ1-2,.,TRBV4-2,CASSQGTKPGGYTF,TGTGCCAGCAGCCAAGGGACAAAACCCGGAGGCTACACCTTC
.,TRBJ1-1,.,TRBV9,CASNEQGMDTEAFF,TGTGCCAGCAATGAGCAGGGTATGGACACTGAAGCTTTCTTT
.,TRBJ1-1,.,TRBV30,CAWSWGGAREAFF,TGTGCCTGGAGTTGGGGAGGGGCCAGAGAAGCTTTCTTT
once,TRBJ2-7,.,TRBV4-1,CASSPKRLFPPYEQYF,TGCGCCAGCAGCCCTAAGCGGCTATTTCCCCCGTACGAGCAGTACTTC
.,TRBJ2-1,TRBD1,TRBV2,CASSEASPPLPGQGHSSYNEQFF,TGTGCCAGCAGTGAAGCTTCTCCGCCCTTGCCGGGACAGGGACATAGCTCCTACAATGAGCAGTTCTTC
.,TRBJ2-3,.,TRBV21-1,CASSIRDRGGTMGTDTQYF,TGTGCCAGCAGCATCCGGGACAGGGGGGGAACTATGGGCACAGATACGCAGTATTTT
.,TRBJ2-7,.,TRBV7-9,CASSLAVEVKYEQYF,TGTGCCAGCAGCTTAGCGGTGGAGGTAAAGTACGAGCAGTACTTC
.,TRBJ2-7,.,TRBV27,CASSFTGGYSSYEQYF,TGTGCCAGCAGTTTCACTGGGGGTTACAGCTCCTACGAGCAGTACTTC
.,TRBJ1-2,TRBD1,TRBV5-6,CASSPRTGARNYGYTF,TGTGCCAGCAGCCCCCGGACAGGGGCAAGGAACTATGGCTACACCTTC
.,TRBJ2-3,TRBD2,TRBV30,CAWRLAGDTQYF,TGTGCCTGGAGGTTAGCGGGAGATACGCAGTATTTT
.,TRBJ1-5,TRBD1,TRBV5-5,CASTLSGVQGISNQPQHF,TGTGCCAGCACCCTCTCGGGAGTACAGGGGATTAGCAATCAGCCCCAGCATTTT
.,TRBJ1-6,.,TRBV5-6,CASRPSRRGDSPLHF,TGTGCCAGCAGGCCCTCTAGGAGGGGGGATTCACCCCTCCACTTT
once,TRBJ2-2,.,TRBV4-1,CASSQRPGQWAGELFF,TGCGCCAGCAGCCAACGGCCGGGCCAATGGGCCGGGGAGCTGTTTTTT
once,TRBJ2-1,.,TRBV30,CAWSVTGYLLYNEQFF,TGTGCCTGGAGTGTAACGGGGTACCTCCTCTACAATGAGCAGTTCTTC
.,TRBJ2-4,TRBD1,TRBV7-6,CASSLGDRETKNIQYF,TGTGCCAGCAGCTTAGGGGACAGGGAAACCAAAAACATTCAGTACTTC
.,TRBJ2-7,.,TRBV7-8,CASSTTASYEQYF,TGTGCCAGCAGCACGACTGCTTCCTACGAGCAGTACTTC
few,TRBJ2-3,TRBD2,TRBV6-1,CASSDSSGGADTQYF,TGTGCCAGCAGTGATTCTAGCGGGGGGGCTGATACGCAGTATTTT
.,TRBJ2-7,.,TRBV6-5,CASSGGFYEQYF,TGTGCCAGCAGTGGGGGGTTCTACGAGCAGTACTTC
.,TRBJ2-1,.,TRBV6-5,CASSYGFYNEQFF,TGTGCCAGCAGTTACGGGTTCTACAATGAGCAGTTCTTC
.,TRBJ2-5,.,TRBV2,CARHDWGQETQYF,TGTGCCAGACACGACTGGGGCCAAGAGACCCAGTACTTC
.,TRBJ2-7,TRBD1,TRBV7-9,CASSYGTGGYGGQYF,TGTGCCAGCAGCTACGGGACAGGGGGTTACGGAGGGCAGTACTTC
.,TRBJ2-5,TRBD1,TRBV4-1,CASSQLDRGQETQYF,TGCGCCAGCAGCCAATTGGACAGGGGGCAAGAGACCCAGTACTTC
.,TRBJ2-1,.,TRBV10-3,CAINLHLEGDEQFF,TGTGCCATCAACCTACACCTGGAAGGTGATGAGCAGTTCTTC
.,TRBJ2-2,.,TRBV5-1,CASSLVASGTGELFF,TGCGCCAGCAGCTTGGTTGCCAGCGGCACCGGGGAGCTGTTTTTT
.,TRBJ2-7,.,TRBV5-1,CASSLVGSLEQYF,TGCGCCAGCAGCTTAGTGGGGAGCCTCGAGCAGTACTTC
.,TRBJ2-1,TRBD1,TRBV4-2,CASSQPASGTGRYNEQFF,TGTGCCAGCAGCCAGCCCGCATCGGGGACAGGGAGGTACAATGAGCAGTTCTTC